This T cell receptor (beta chain) is drawn from a study of T-cell memory formation after mild COVID-19. For the study at large: Largely donor-specific TCR clusters were found. Study-level results: Largely, contracting CD4+ clones fell within CM and EM, and contracting CD8+ clones within EMRA. Pre-infection memory already had some responding clones, implying cross-reactive memory joined.

This clonotype has at least ten counts. The antigen remains unidentified. Researchers used 5'RACE with constant-segment primers to make TCR alpha and TCR beta cDNA libraries that carry sample barcodes and UMIs. Using its own MiXCR run on the 5' RACE reads, TCRdb lists one record per CDR3 protein. This table has 45,000 to 65,000 distinct CDR3 sequences, 9.3% appearing once. V was clipped by 4 bases and J by 5 bases; unmatched bases: 6. The CDR3 runs 15 residues. Germline V CDR1 and CDR2: SGDLS, YYNGEE. This sequence joins TRBV9 and TRBJ2-1; 10 positions match TRBD2. The source is an adult woman who had mild COVID-19 (a few samples of this study predate the infection). Cell type and time point are not known. Sequenced: PBMCs or a T cell subset sorted from them (not recorded which). The CDR3 sequence is CASSLSGGPNNEQFF. The CDR3 DNA is TGTGCCAGCAGCCTTAGCGGGGGGCCCAACAATGAGCAGTTCTTC.